This T cell receptor (beta chain) was retrieved from a study of blood T cell repertoires in COVID-19. Study in general: Acute and convalescent COVID-19 samples came from the United States, Italy and Spain.

It was during active infection that Seattle patients were enrolled and then longitudinally followed. From germline, CDR1 is MNHEY and CDR2 SVGEGT. With 4 bases clipped from V and 4 bases from J, the junction kept 4 bases outside the gene matches. This CDR3 has 14 residues. Clones were read by immunoSEQ multiplex PCR, and TCRdb kept only the in-frame ones, dropping some. The sample lists 10,000 to 15,000 clones; around 70% were seen once. The chain employs TRBV6-2 or TRBV6-3 and TRBJ2-4; 7 bases agree with TRBD2. Input material: peripheral blood. This clonotype was obtained from a man in his sixties with COVID-19, enrolled during active disease. The chain's CDR3 is CASSSGGLKNIQYF. CDR3 sequence (DNA): TGTGCCAGCAGTTCCGGGGGACTAAAAAACATTCAGTACTTC.